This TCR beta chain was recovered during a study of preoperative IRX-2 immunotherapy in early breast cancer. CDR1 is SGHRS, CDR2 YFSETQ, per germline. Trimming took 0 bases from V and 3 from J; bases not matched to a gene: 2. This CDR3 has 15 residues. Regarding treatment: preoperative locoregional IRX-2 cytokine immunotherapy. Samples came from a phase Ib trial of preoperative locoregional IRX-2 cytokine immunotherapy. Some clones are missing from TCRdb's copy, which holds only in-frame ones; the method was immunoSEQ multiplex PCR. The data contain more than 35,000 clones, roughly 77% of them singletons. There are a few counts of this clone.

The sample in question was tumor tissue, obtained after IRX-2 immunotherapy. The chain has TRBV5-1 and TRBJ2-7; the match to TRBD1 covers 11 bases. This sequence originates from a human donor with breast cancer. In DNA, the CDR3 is TGCGCCAGCAGCTTGGGGGGACAGGGGGTCTACGAGCAGTACTTC. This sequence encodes CASSLGGQGVYEQYF.